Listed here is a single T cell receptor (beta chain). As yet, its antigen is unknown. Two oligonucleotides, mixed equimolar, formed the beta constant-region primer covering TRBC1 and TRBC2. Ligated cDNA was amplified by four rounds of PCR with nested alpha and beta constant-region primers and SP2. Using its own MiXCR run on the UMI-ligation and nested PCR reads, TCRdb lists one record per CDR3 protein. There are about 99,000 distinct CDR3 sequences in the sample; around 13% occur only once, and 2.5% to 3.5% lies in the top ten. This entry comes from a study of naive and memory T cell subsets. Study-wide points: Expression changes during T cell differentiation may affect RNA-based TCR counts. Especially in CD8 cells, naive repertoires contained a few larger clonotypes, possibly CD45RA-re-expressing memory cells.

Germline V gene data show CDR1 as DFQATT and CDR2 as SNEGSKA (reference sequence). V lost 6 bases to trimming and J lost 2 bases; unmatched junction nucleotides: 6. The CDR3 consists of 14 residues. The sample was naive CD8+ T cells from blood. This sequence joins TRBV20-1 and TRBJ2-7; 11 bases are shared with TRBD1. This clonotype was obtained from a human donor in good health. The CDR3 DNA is TGCAGTGCCCTTGTGGGACAGGGGGCCTACGAGCAGTACTTC. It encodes CSALVGQGAYEQYF.